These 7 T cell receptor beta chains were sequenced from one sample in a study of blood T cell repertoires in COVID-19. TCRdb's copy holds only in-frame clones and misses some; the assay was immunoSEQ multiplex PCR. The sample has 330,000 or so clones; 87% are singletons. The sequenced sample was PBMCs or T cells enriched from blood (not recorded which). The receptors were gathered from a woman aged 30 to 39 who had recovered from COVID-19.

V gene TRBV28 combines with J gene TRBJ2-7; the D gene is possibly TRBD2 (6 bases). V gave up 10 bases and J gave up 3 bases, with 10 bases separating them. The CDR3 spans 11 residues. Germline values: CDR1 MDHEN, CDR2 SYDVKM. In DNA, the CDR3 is TGTGCCACCGGGGGTGACTACGAGCAGTACTTC. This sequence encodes CATGGDYEQYF.

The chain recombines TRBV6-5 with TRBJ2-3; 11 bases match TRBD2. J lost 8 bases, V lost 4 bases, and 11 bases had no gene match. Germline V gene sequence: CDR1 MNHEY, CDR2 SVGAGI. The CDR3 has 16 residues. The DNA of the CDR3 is TGTGCCAGCAGTTCCCAAACTAGCGGGGGAGTTGGTACGCAGTATTTT. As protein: CASSSQTSGGVGTQYF.

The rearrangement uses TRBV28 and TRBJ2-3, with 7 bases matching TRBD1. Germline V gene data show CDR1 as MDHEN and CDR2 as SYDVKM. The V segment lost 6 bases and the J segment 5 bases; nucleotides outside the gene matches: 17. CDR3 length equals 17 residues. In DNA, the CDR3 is TGTGCCAGCAGCCCCGAAACAGGGGCTAGGAGGAGAGATACGCAGTATTTT. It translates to CASSPETGARRRDTQYF.

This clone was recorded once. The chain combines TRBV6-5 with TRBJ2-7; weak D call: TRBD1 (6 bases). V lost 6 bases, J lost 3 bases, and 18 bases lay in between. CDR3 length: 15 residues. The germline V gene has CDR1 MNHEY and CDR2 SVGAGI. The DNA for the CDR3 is TGTGCCAGCAGCCTTCGGGACACGTCCTTCTACGAGCAGTACTTC. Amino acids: CASSLRDTSFYEQYF.

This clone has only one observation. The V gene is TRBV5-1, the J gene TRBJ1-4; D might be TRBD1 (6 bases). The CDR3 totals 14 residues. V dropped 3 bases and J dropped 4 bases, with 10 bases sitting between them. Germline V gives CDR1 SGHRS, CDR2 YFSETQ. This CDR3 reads CASSSGVINEKLFF. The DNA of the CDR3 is TGCGCCAGCAGCTCAGGGGTTATTAATGAAAAACTGTTTTTT.

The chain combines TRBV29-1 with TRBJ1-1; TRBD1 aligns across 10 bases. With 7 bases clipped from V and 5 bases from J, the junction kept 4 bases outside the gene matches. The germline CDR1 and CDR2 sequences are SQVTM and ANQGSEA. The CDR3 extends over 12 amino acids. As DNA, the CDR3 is TGCAGCGGTGGGACAGGGGTAACTGAAGCTTTCTTT. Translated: CSGGTGVTEAFF.

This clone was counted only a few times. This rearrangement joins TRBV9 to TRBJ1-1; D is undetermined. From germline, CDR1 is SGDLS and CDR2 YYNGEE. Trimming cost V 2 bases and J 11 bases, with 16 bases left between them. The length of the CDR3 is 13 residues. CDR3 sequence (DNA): TGTGCCAGCAGCGTTGGACGGGCGCCGGGGGCTTTCTTT. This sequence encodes CASSVGRAPGAFF.